The source of this T cell receptor (beta chain) is a study of OX40 agonist ivuxolimab in advanced cancers. Study-level information: Patients were treated with ivuxolimab, an agonistic anti-OX40 (CD134) antibody.

V gave up 2 bases and J gave up 0 bases, with 15 bases separating them. The CDR3 covers 16 residues. Germline V lookup: CDR1 SGHKS, CDR2 YYEKEE (reference sequence). On this clone itself: Its target is not known.

Whole-study findings and limits: On average, CD8+ T cells showed a greater number of expanded clones than CD4+.

Profiled with immunoSEQ multiplex PCR; TCRdb holds only in-frame clones, not every one. The repertoire has 65,000 to 95,000 clones, 83% of them found once; the top ten carry 0.76%. The origin of this receptor is an adult with an advanced solid tumor such as melanoma, head and neck, liver or kidney cancer. The sample consisted of CD4+ or CD8+ T cells sorted from blood, taken in a trial of the OX40 agonist ivuxolimab. The J gene is TRBJ2-7, the V gene TRBV5-5; D unclear. DNA of the CDR3: TGTGCCAGCAGCTTCCGCCCGGTTGGGCCCTCCTACGAGCAGTACTTC. Protein product: CASSFRPVGPSYEQYF.